These 30 T cell receptor beta chains originate from one sample sequenced in a study of T cell responses to AZD1222 COVID-19 vaccine. Clones were read by immunoSEQ multiplex PCR, and TCRdb kept only the in-frame ones, dropping some. The table includes around 180,000 clones, roughly 94% detected once. The material was peripheral blood, obtained 28 days after the second AZD1222 dose. Receptors originate from an adult who received the AZD1222 COVID-19 vaccine.

The V gene is TRBV7-8, the J gene TRBJ2-2; perhaps TRBD2 as D (6 bases). The CDR3 sequence is 15 residues long. The germline V gene has CDR1 SGHVS and CDR2 FQNEAQ. Trimming stripped 3 bases from V and 0 bases from J, with 8 bases between. The CDR3 spells CASSLGTSNTGELFF. The CDR3 coding sequence is TGTGCCAGCAGCTTGGGGACTTCGAACACCGGGGAGCTGTTTTTT.

This chain connects TRBV5-4 to TRBJ2-1; either TRBD1 or TRBD2 may fit D (5 bases each). This CDR3 is built from 16 residues. CDR1 and CDR2 (germline): SGHNT, YYREEE (reference sequence). Trimming removed 0 bases from V and 5 bases from J, with 15 bases in between. The CDR3 reads CASSLGGSHRNNEQFF. DNA of the CDR3: TGTGCCAGCAGCTTGGGGGGGTCACACAGAAACAATGAGCAGTTCTTC.

The rearrangement links TRBV9 to TRBJ2-1, with 7 bases matching TRBD2. The V and J ends lost 0 bases and 9 bases, in that order; junction bases with no gene match: 9. This CDR3 is built from 15 residues. The germline CDR1 and CDR2 sequences are SGDLS and YYNGEE. The CDR3 DNA reads TGTGCCAGCAGCGTAGTCATTAGCGGGTTGAGTGAGCAGTTCTTC. Translating it yields CASSVVISGLSEQFF.

The chain couples TRBV6-2 or TRBV6-3 to TRBJ1-4; no reliable D call. Trimming pared 3 bases from V and 6 bases from J, leaving 11 bases between. This CDR3 has 14 residues. Germline CDR1 is MNHEY and CDR2 is SVGEGT. CDR3 sequence reads: CASSYGTSDEKLFF. The CDR3 nucleotides are TGTGCCAGCAGTTATGGAACATCGGATGAAAAACTGTTTTTT.

This clone has just one count. The V and J genes are TRBV4-3 and TRBJ1-2, with 8 bases that match TRBD1. This CDR3 region has 15 residues. The J segment lost 4 bases and the V segment lost 2 bases, leaving 6 bases of the junction unmatched. Germline CDR1 LGHNA, CDR2 YSLEER. CDR3 DNA: TGCGCCAGCAGCCAACTAACAGGGGGTAGCTATGGCTACACCTTC. This gives the protein CASSQLTGGSYGYTF.

This chain links TRBV19 with TRBJ1-2, with D maybe TRBD1 (5 bases). The V gene's germline CDR1 is LNHDA and CDR2 SQIVND (reference sequence). The V end lost 8 bases, the J end lost 5 bases, and 12 bases lay between the germline ends. The CDR3 totals 12 residues. CDR3 sequence: CASRPGGYGYTF. Here the CDR3 DNA reads TGTGCCAGTCGCCCGGGGGGGTATGGCTACACCTTC.

CDR3 bases: TGTGCCAGCAGCCCCACGGGTCCGGGCAATCAGCCCCAGCATTTT. Translation gives CASSPTGPGNQPQHF. The chain employs TRBV28 and TRBJ1-5; the D is unclear. The CDR3 totals 15 residues. Deletions cut 6 bases from V and 2 bases from J, with 14 bases between. Germline CDR1 reads MDHEN; CDR2 reads SYDVKM.

The chain has TRBV2 and TRBJ1-2; D is unclear. The CDR3 runs 13 residues. V lost 7 bases and J lost 7, with 16 bases in between. CDR1 SNHLY and CDR2 FYNNEI come from the germline V gene. The CDR3 DNA reads as TGTGCCAGCATGAGAGGCCAACTAGGTGGCTACACCTTC. Its protein product is CASMRGQLGGYTF.

The rearrangement links TRBV9 to TRBJ2-3, with D perhaps TRBD2 (6 bases). Trimming removed 4 bases from V and 6 bases from J, with 21 bases in between. Looked up from germline, CDR1 is SGDLS and CDR2 is YYNGEE. This CDR3 has 16 residues. Here the CDR3 reads CASSLELGGGYDTQYF. The CDR3, as DNA: TGTGCCAGCAGCTTAGAGTTGGGGGGAGGATACGATACGCAGTATTTT.

The rearrangement uses TRBV5-4 and TRBJ1-1; no firm D call. V was clipped by 1 base and J by 1 base, with 8 bases between them. Germline CDR1 is SGHNT and CDR2 is YYREEE (reference sequence). The CDR3 spans 14 residues. The CDR3 loop reads CASSLKERNTEAFF. CDR3 nucleotides: TGTGCCAGCAGCTTGAAGGAGCGGAACACTGAAGCTTTCTTT.

This chain joins TRBV30 and TRBJ2-2; 8 nucleotides match TRBD1. The CDR3 is made up of 14 amino acids. Germline V gene lookup returns CDR1 GTSNPN and CDR2 SVGIG (reference sequence). V gave up 2 bases and J gave up 2 bases; unmatched junction bases: 1. Here the CDR3 DNA reads TGTGCCTGGAGTCAGGGGGCTAACACCGGGGAGCTGTTTTTT. It yields the protein CAWSQGANTGELFF.

The chain carries TRBV2 and TRBJ1-6, with TRBD1 matching over 8 bases. With V trimmed by 8 bases and J by 7 bases, 7 bases remained unmatched. In germline, CDR1 is SNHLY, CDR2 FYNNEI. The CDR3 totals 14 residues. The CDR3 nucleotides read TGTGCCAGCGGAGGGGACAGGACCAATTCACCCCTCCACTTT. Encoded protein: CASGGDRTNSPLHF.

This sequence joins TRBV28 and TRBJ1-1; the D is unclear. This CDR3 contains 14 residues. Trimming left V 5 bases short and J 1 base short, with 11 bases between. CDR1 is MDHEN, CDR2 SYDVKM, per germline. CDR3 nucleotide sequence: TGTGCCAGCAGTGTAGCTCGGGGGAACACTGAAGCTTTCTTT. It codes for CASSVARGNTEAFF.

The rearrangement joins TRBV6-1 to TRBJ1-1; tentatively, D is TRBD1 (5 bases). V was trimmed by 5 bases and J by 3 bases, leaving 16 bases between them. The CDR3 totals 15 residues. CDR1 is MNHNS, CDR2 SASEGT, per germline. CDR3: CASSSAARGDTEAFF. For the CDR3, the DNA is TGTGCCAGCAGTTCGGCCGCCCGGGGGGACACTGAAGCTTTCTTT.

The rearrangement links TRBV29-1 to TRBJ1-3; D unclear. Germline CDR1 SQVTM, CDR2 ANQGSEA. The CDR3 has 11 amino acids. Trimming stripped 6 bases from V and 0 bases from J, with 3 bases between. CDR3 region: CSVDSGNTIYF. The CDR3 DNA reads TGCAGCGTAGACTCTGGAAACACCATATATTTT.

The chain combines TRBV11-3 with TRBJ1-6; perhaps TRBD1 as D (5 bases). The CDR3 is 14 amino acids. From germline, CDR1 is SGHNT and CDR2 YENEEA. The germline V and J ends were trimmed by 6 bases and 7 bases, with 13 bases remaining between them. CDR3 bases: TGTGCCAGCAGGTACGGGACGGGCAATTCACCCCTCCACTTT. This codes for CASRYGTGNSPLHF.

The CDR3 sequence is CASSSVLGEKLFF. In DNA form, the CDR3 reads TGTGCCAGCAGCTCGGTACTGGGGGAAAAACTGTTTTTT. The chain links TRBV4-2 to TRBJ1-4; D uncertain. The CDR3 extends over 13 amino acids. Germline V gene data show CDR1 as LGHNA and CDR2 as YNFKEQ. The ends were cut back, 5 bases at V and 8 bases at J, with 12 bases in the middle.

The genes are TRBV3-1 (or the pseudogene TRBV3-2) and TRBJ1-1, with TRBD1 matching over 7 bases. The J segment lost 1 base and the V segment lost 8 bases, leaving 7 bases of the junction unmatched. This CDR3 contains 14 residues. CDR1 and CDR2 from the germline V gene are LGHDT and YNNKEL (reference sequence). This chain's CDR3 is CASLQQGKNTEAFF. CDR3 nucleotides: TGTGCCAGCCTCCAACAGGGGAAGAACACTGAAGCTTTCTTT.

The chain combines TRBV19 with TRBJ1-2; D remains unclear. CDR3 length equals 15 residues. Trimming removed 7 bases at V and 4 bases at J, with 19 bases between. Germline V lookup: CDR1 LNHDA, CDR2 SQIVND (reference sequence). The chain's CDR3 is CASTYTPGIPYGYTF. The CDR3 DNA reads as TGTGCCAGTACCTATACCCCAGGTATCCCCTATGGCTACACCTTC.

V gene TRBV18 combines with J gene TRBJ1-1; 11 bases map to TRBD1. Germline lookup yields CDR1 KGHSH and CDR2 LQKENI. J lost 5 bases, V lost 4 bases, and 9 bases had no gene match. The CDR3 contains 16 residues. The CDR3 DNA is TGTGCCAGCTCACGGGAACCGGGACAGGGGGGAACTGAAGCTTTCTTT. This codes for CASSREPGQGGTEAFF.

The CDR3 nucleotides read TGCGCCAGCAGCTGGGCCGGTGGGGTCCTGACAGGAGGAAACACCATATATTTT. Translated, it gives CASSWAGGVLTGGNTIYF. The chain has TRBV4-1 and TRBJ1-3; perhaps TRBD1 as D (6 bases). Germline V CDR1 and CDR2: MGHRA, YSYEKL. The CDR3 has 18 amino acids. V lost 5 bases and J lost 4, with 24 bases in between.

This chain connects TRBV6-2 or TRBV6-3 to TRBJ2-3; the match to TRBD2 covers 8 bases. Looked up from germline, CDR1 is MNHEY and CDR2 is SVGEGT. V shed 6 bases and J 4 bases; nucleotides not matched to a gene: 6. This CDR3 is 14 amino acids long. For the CDR3, the DNA is TGTGCCAGCAGCCGACTAGCGTACCCAGATACGCAGTATTTT. This sequence encodes CASSRLAYPDTQYF.

J is TRBJ2-1 and V is TRBV5-1, with D possibly being TRBD2 (6 bases). The CDR3 is made up of 16 amino acids. Germline values: CDR1 SGHRS, CDR2 YFSETQ. Deletions cut 7 bases from V and 1 base from J, with 18 bases between. The DNA for the CDR3 is TGCGCCAGCGGATTCCCCGGCGGGATTTCCTACAATGAGCAGTTCTTC. It specifies CASGFPGGISYNEQFF.

The rearrangement joins TRBV5-1 to TRBJ2-3; TRBD1 matches at 11 bases. The CDR3 has 16 amino acids. Unmatched junction bases numbered 8, after V lost 4 bases and J lost 4 bases. From germline, CDR1 is SGHRS and CDR2 YFSETQ. CDR3 coding DNA: TGCGCCAGCAGCAGCGGACAGGGGGCCTGGTCAGATACGCAGTATTTT. Protein product: CASSSGQGAWSDTQYF.

The rearrangement links TRBV7-9 to TRBJ2-1; D may be TRBD2 (5 bases). Germline V gives CDR1 SEHNR, CDR2 FQNEAQ (reference sequence). V lost 5 bases and J lost 3, with 17 bases in between. The CDR3 runs 16 residues. The CDR3 region is CASSQADGLLYNEQFF. Written as DNA, the CDR3 is TGTGCCAGCAGCCAAGCCGATGGACTTCTCTACAATGAGCAGTTCTTC.

This chain links TRBV7-2 with TRBJ1-5; maybe TRBD1 (6 bases). The CDR3 totals 13 residues. Deletions cut 6 bases from V and 4 bases from J, with 10 bases between. Germline CDR1 is SGHTA and CDR2 is FQGNSA. The CDR3 nucleotides are TGTGCCAGCAGGGACAGTAGAAATCAGCCCCAGCATTTT. Its translation: CASRDSRNQPQHF. Drawing the rest from reference TRBV7-2 and TRBJ1-5, the complete variable domain is GAGVSQSPSNKVTEKGKDVELRCDPISGHTALYWYRQSLGQGLEFLIYFQGNSAPDKSGLPSDRFSAERTGGSVSTLTIQRTQQEDSAVYLCASRDSRNQPQHFGDGTRLSIL.

This clone was found once. The rearrangement links TRBV15 to TRBJ2-7; maybe TRBD1 (5 bases). CDR3 size: 14 residues. CDR1 and CDR2 from the germline V gene are LNHNV and YYDKDF (reference sequence). Trimming left V 0 bases short and J 6 bases short, with 12 bases between. The CDR3 protein is CATSRDLRAREQYF. In DNA form, the CDR3 reads TGTGCCACCAGCAGAGATCTCAGGGCGCGCGAGCAGTACTTC. Looking up the rest from reference TRBV15 and TRBJ2-7 gives the full variable domain: DAMVIQNPRYQVTQFGKPVTLSCSQTLNHNVMYWYQQKSSQAPKLLFHYYDKDFNNEADTPDNFQSRRPNTSFCFLDIRSPGLGDTAMYLCATSRDLRAREQYFGPGTRLTVT.

This chain joins TRBV7-9 and TRBJ2-1, with a tentative D call TRBD2 (7 bases). Germline assignment: CDR1 SEHNR and CDR2 FQNEAQ (reference sequence). This CDR3 is 14 amino acids long. V lost 3 bases to trimming and J lost 6 bases, with 12 bases between them. The CDR3 here is CASSFGGGANEQFF. CDR3 DNA: TGTGCCAGCAGCTTTGGTGGGGGGGCCAATGAGCAGTTCTTC. Based on the CDR3 plus reference TRBV7-9 and TRBJ2-1, the full variable domain is DTGVSQNPRHKITKRGQNVTFRCDPISEHNRLYWYRQTLGQGPEFLTYFQNEAQLEKSRLLSDRFSAERPKGSFSTLEIQRTEQGDSAMYLCASSFGGGANEQFFGPGTRLTVL.

In this sample, this clone turned up once. Other nucleotide sequences in the sample specify the same CDR3. This sequence joins TRBV11-2 and TRBJ2-7; D is undetermined. In germline, CDR1 is SGHAT, CDR2 FQNNGV. The CDR3 runs 14 residues. V lost 1 base to trimming and J lost 2 bases, with 9 bases between them. The CDR3 loop reads CASSLAGGTYEQYF. The DNA for the CDR3 is TGTGCCAGCAGCTTAGCAGGCGGTACCTACGAGCAGTACTTC.

This rearrangement joins TRBV9 to TRBJ2-5, with TRBD2 identical over 11 bases. CDR1 and CDR2 (germline): SGDLS, YYNGEE. The CDR3 covers 14 residues. The J segment lost 5 bases and the V segment lost 6 bases, leaving 6 bases of the junction unmatched. CDR3 loop: CASTLGTSGETQYF. The CDR3 coding sequence is TGTGCCAGCACCTTAGGGACTAGCGGCGAGACCCAGTACTTC.